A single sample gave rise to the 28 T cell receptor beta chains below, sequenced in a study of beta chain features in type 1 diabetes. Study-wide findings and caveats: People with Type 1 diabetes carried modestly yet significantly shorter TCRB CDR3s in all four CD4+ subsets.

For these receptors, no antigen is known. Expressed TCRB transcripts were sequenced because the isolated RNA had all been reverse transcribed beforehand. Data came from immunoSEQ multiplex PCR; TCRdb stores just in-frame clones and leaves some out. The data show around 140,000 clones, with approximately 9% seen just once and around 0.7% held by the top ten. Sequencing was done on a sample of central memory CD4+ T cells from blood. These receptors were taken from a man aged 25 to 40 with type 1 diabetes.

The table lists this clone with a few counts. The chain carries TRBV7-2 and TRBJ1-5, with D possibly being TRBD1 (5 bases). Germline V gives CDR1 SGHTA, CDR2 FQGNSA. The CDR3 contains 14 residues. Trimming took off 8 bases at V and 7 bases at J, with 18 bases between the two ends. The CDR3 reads CASCRGAGTQPQHF. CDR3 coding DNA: TGTGCCAGCTGCCGGGGTGCGGGGACCCAGCCCCAGCATTTT.

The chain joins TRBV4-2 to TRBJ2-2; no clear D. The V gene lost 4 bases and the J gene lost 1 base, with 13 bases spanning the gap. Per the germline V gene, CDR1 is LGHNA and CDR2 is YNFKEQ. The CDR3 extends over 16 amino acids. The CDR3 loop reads CASSPTHSRNTGELFF. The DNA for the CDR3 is TGTGCCAGCAGCCCAACCCACTCTAGGAACACCGGGGAGCTGTTTTTT.

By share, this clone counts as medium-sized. The CDR3 bases are TGCGCCAGCAGCCCCGTTCCGTGGGAGGCACAGATAAGGCAGTATTTT. Protein product: CASSPVPWEAQIRQYF. The genes are TRBV5-1 and TRBJ2-3; weak D call: TRBD2 (6 bases). This CDR3 comprises 16 residues. Trimming took off 4 bases at V and 11 bases at J, with 26 bases between the two ends. Germline CDR1 SGHRS, CDR2 YFSETQ.

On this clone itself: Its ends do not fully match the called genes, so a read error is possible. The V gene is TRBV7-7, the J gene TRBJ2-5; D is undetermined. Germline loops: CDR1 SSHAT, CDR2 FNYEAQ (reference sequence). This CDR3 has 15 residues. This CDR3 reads CASSLNPQSQETQYF. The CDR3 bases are TGTGCTAGCAGCTTAAATCCGCAGTCCCAAGAGACCCAGTACTTC.

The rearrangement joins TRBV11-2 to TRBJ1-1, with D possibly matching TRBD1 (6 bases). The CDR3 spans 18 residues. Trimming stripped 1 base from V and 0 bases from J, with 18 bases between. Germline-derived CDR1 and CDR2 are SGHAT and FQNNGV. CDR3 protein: CASSLGRGVSRVNTEAFF. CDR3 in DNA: TGTGCCAGCAGCTTAGGCAGGGGCGTGAGCCGTGTGAACACTGAAGCTTTCTTT.

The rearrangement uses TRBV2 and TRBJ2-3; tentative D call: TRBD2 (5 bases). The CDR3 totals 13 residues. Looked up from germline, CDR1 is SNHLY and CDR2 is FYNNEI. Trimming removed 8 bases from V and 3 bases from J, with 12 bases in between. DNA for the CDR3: TGTGCCAGCGTCCCGGGGTGGACAGATACGCAGTATTTT. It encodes CASVPGWTDTQYF.

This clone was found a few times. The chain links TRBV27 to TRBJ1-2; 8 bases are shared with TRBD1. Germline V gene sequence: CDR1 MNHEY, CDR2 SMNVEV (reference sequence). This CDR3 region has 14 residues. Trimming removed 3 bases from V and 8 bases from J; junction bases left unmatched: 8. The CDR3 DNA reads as TGTGCCAGCAGTTTTCACGGACAGGGATGGGGCTACACCTTC. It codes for CASSFHGQGWGYTF.

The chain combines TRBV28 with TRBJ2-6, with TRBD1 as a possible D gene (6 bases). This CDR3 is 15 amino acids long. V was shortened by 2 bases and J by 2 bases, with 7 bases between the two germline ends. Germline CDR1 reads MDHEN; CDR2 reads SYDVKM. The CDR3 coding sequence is TGTGCCAGCAGTTTAGGGGGCCCTGGGGCCAACGTCCTGACTTTC. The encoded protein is CASSLGGPGANVLTF.

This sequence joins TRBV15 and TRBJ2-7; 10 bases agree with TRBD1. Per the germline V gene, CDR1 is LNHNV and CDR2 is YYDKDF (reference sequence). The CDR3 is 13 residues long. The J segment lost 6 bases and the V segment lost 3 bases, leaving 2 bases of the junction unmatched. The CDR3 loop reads CATSRDRGSEQYF. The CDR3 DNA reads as TGTGCCACCAGCAGGGACAGGGGGTCCGAGCAGTACTTC.

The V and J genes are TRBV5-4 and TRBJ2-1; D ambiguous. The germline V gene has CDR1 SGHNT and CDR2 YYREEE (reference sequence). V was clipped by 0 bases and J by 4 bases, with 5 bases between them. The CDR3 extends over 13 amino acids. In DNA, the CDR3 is TGTGCCAGCAGCTTGGGGCAATACAATGAGCAGTTCTTC. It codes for CASSLGQYNEQFF.

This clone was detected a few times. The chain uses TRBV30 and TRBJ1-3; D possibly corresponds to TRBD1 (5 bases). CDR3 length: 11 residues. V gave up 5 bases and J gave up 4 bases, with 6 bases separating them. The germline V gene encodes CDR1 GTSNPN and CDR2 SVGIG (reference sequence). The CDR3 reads CAWGQGNTIYF. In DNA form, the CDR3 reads TGTGCCTGGGGACAAGGAAACACCATATATTTT. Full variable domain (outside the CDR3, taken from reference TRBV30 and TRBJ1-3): SQTIHQWPATLVQPVGSPLSLECTVEGTSNPNLYWYRQAAGRGLQLLFYSVGIGQISSEVPQNLSASRPQDRQFILSSKKLLLSDSGFYLCAWGQGNTIYFGEGSWLTVV.

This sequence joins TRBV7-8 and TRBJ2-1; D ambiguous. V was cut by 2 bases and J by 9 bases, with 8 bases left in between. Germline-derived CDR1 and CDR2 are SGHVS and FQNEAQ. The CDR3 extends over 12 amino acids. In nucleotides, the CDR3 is TGTGCCAGCAGCTTACAAGTCGGTGAGCAGTTCTTC. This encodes CASSLQVGEQFF.

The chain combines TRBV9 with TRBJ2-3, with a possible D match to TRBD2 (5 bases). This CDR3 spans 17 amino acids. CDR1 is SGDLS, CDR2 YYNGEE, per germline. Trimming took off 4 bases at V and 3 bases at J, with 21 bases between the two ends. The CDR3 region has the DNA TGTGCCAGCAGCAGTAGTGGGAGTGTGACCGGTACAGATACGCAGTATTTT. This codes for CASSSSGSVTGTDTQYF.

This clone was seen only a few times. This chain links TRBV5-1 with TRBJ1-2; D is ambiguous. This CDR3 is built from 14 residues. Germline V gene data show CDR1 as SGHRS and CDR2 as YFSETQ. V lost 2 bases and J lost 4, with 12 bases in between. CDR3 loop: CASSFAGSTYGYTF. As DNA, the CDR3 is TGCGCCAGCAGCTTCGCGGGCAGCACCTATGGCTACACCTTC.

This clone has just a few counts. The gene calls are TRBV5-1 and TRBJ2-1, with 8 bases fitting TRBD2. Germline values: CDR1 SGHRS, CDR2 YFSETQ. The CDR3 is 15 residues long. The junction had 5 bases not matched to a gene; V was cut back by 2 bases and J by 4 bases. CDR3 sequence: CASSFMIAGYNEQFF. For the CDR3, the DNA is TGCGCCAGCAGCTTTATGATAGCGGGGTACAATGAGCAGTTCTTC.

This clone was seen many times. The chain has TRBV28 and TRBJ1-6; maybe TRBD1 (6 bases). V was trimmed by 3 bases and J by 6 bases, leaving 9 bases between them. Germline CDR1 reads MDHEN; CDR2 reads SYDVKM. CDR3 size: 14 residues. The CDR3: CASSFPDSNSPLHF. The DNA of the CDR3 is TGTGCCAGCAGTTTTCCGGACAGTAATTCACCCCTCCACTTT. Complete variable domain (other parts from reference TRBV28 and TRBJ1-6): DVKVTQSSRYLVKRTGEKVFLECVQDMDHENMFWYRQDPGLGLRLIYFSYDVKMKEKGDIPEGYSVSREKKERFSLILESASTNQTSMYLCASSFPDSNSPLHFGNGTRLTVT.

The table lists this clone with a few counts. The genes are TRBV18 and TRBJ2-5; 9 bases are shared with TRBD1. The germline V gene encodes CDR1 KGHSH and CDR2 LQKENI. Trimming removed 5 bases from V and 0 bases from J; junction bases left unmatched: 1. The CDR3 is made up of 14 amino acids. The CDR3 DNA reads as TGTGCCAGCTCAGGACAGGGGAACCAAGAGACCCAGTACTTC. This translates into CASSGQGNQETQYF.

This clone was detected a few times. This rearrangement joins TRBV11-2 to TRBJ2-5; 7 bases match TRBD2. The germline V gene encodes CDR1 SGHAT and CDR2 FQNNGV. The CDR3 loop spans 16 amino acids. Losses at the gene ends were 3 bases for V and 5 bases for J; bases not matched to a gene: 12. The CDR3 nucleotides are TGTGCCAGCAGCTTGTTCCCAGCGGGGTTGGGGGAGACCCAGTACTTC. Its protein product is CASSLFPAGLGETQYF. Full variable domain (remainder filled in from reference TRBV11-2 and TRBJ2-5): EAGVAQSPRYKIIEKRQSVAFWCNPISGHATLYWYQQILGQGPKLLIQFQNNGVVDDSQLPKDRFSAERLKGVDSTLKIQPAKLEDSAVYLCASSLFPAGLGETQYFGPGTRLLVL.

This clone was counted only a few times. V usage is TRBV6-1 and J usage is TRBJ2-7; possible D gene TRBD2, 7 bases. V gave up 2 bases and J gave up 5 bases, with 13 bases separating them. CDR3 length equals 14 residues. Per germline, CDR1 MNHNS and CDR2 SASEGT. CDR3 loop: CASSEPGGLNEQYF. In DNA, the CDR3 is TGTGCCAGCAGTGAACCGGGGGGCTTGAACGAGCAGTACTTC.

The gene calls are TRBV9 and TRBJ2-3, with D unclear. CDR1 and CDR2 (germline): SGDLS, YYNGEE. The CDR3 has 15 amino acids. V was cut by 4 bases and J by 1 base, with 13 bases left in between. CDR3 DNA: TGTGCCAGCAGCCAAAACCTAGTCGGCACAGATACGCAGTATTTT. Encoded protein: CASSQNLVGTDTQYF. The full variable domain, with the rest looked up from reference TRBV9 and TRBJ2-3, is DSGVTQTPKHLITATGQRVTLRCSPRSGDLSVYWYQQSLDQGLQFLIQYYNGEERAKGNILERFSAQQFPDLHSELNLSSLELGDSALYFCASSQNLVGTDTQYFGPGTRLTVL.

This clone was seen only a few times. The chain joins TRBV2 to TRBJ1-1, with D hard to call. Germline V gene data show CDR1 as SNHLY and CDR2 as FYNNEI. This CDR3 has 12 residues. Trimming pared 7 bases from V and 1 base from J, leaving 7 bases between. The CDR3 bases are TGTGCCAGCAACCCAGGGAACACTGAAGCTTTCTTT. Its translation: CASNPGNTEAFF.

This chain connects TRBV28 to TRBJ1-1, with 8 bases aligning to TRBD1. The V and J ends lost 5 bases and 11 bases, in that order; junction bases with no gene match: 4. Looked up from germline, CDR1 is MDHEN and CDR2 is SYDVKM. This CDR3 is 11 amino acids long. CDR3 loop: CASSSDRGAFF. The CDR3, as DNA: TGTGCCAGCAGTAGTGACAGGGGCGCTTTCTTT.

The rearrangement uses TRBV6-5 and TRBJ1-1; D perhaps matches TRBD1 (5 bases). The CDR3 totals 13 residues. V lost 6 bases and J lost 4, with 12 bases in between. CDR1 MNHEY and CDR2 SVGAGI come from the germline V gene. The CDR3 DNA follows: TGTGCCAGCAGGCTCCAGGGTTTCACTGAAGCTTTCTTT. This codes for CASRLQGFTEAFF.

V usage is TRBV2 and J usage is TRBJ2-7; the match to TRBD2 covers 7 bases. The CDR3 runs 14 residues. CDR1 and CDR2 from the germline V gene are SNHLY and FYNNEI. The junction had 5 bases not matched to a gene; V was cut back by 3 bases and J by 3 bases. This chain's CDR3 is CASSDTRDYYEQYF. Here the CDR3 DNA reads TGTGCCAGCAGTGATACCAGGGACTACTACGAGCAGTACTTC.

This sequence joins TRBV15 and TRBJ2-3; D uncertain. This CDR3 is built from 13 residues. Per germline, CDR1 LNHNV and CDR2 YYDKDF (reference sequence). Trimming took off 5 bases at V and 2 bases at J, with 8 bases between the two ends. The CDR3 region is CATSAINTDTQYF. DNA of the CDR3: TGTGCCACCAGCGCTATAAACACAGATACGCAGTATTTT. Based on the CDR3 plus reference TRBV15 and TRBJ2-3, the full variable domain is DAMVIQNPRYQVTQFGKPVTLSCSQTLNHNVMYWYQQKSSQAPKLLFHYYDKDFNNEADTPDNFQSRRPNTSFCFLDIRSPGLGDTAMYLCATSAINTDTQYFGPGTRLTVL.

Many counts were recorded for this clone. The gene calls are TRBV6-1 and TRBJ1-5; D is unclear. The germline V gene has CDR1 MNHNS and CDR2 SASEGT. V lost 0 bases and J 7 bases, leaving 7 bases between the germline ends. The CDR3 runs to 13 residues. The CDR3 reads CASSEALPQPQHF. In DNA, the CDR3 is TGTGCCAGCAGTGAAGCGCTACCGCAGCCCCAGCATTTT.

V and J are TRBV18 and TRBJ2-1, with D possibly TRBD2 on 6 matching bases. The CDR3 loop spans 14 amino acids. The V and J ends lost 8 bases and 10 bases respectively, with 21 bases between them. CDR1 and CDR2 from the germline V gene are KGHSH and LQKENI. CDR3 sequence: CASLRDSAGEEQFF. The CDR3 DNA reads TGTGCCAGCCTTCGGGACTCGGCTGGCGAGGAGCAGTTCTTC.

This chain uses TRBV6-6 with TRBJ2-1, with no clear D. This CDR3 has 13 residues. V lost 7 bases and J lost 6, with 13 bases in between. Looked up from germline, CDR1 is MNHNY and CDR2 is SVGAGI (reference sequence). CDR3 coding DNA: TGTGCCAGCACCAGATCTGGAGCCAATGAGCAGTTCTTC. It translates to CASTRSGANEQFF.